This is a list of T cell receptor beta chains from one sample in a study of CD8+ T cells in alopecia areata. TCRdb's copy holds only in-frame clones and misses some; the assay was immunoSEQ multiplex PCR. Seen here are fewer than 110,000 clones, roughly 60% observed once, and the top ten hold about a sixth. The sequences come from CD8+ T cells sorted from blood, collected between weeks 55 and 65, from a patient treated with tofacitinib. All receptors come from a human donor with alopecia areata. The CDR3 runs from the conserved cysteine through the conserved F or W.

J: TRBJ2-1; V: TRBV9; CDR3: CASSVSGGVNEQFF
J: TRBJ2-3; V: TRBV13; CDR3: CASSSFTDTQYF
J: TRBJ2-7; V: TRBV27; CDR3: CASSFKGQGSYEQYF
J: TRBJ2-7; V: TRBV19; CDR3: CASSAPPGTGTYEQYF
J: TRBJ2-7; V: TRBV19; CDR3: CASSRGTFSYEQYF
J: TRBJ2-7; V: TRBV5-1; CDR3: CASSLDRDRADYEQYF
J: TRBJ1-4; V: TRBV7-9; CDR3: CASSGRTGIGEKLFF
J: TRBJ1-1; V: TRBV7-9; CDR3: CASEFSQDTEAFF
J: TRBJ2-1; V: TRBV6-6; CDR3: CASSYPGQEYFF
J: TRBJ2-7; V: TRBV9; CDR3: CASSATRDRVSYEQYF
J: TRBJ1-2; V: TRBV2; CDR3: CASSERTGDYGYTF
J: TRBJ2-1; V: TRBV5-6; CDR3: CASSTGGPLYNEQFF
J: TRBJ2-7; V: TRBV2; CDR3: CASTPGQSKTYEQYF
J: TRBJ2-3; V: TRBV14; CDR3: CASSQDGPGPPTDTQYF
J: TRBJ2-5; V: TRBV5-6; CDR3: CASSRVGTAQETQYF
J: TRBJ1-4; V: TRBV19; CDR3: CASSGMYNEKLFF
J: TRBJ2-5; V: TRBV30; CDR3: CAWSGASGGPGETQYF
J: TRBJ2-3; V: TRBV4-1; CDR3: CASSLGLMPVADTQYF
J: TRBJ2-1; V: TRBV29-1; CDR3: CSVEDPIGSYNEQFF
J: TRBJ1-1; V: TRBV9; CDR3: CASSVAGGGTEAFF
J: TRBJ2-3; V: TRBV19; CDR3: CASMGGADTQYF
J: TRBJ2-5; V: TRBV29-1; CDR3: CSVGGVQETQYF